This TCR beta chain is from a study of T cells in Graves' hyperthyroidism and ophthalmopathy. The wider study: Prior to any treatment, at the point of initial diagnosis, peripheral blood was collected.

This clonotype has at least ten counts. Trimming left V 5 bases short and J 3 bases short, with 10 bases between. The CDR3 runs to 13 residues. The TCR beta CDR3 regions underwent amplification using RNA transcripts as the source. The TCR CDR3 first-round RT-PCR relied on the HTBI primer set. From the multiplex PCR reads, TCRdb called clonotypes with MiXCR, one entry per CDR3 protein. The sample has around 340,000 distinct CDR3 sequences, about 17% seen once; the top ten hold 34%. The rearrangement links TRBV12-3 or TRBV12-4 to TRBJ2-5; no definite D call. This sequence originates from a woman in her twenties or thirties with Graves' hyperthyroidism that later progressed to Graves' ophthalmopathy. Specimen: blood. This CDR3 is CASSLLRKETQYF. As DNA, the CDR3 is TGTGCCAGCAGTCTTCTCAGAAAAGAGACCCAGTACTTC.